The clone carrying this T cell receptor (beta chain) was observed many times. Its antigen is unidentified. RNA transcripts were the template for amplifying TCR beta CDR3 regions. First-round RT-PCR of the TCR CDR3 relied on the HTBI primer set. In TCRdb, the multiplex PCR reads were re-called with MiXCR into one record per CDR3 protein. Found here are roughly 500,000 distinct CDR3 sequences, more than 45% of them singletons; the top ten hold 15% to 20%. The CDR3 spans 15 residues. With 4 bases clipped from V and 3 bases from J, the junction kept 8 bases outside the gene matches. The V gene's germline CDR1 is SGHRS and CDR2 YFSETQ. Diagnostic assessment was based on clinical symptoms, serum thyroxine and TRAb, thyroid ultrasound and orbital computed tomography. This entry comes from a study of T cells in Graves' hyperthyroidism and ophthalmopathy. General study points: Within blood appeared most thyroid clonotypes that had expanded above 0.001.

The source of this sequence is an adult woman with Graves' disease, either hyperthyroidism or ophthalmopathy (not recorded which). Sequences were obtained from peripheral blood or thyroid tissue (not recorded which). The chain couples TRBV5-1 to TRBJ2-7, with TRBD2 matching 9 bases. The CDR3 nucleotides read TGCGCCAGCAGCCTCCGGACTAGCGACTTCTACGAGCAGTACTTC. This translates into CASSLRTSDFYEQYF. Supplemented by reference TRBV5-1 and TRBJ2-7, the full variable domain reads KAGVTQTPRYLIKTRGQQVTLSCSPISGHRSVSWYQQTPGQGLQFLFEYFSETQRNKGNFPGRFSGRQFSNSRSEMNVSTLELGDSALYLCASSLRTSDFYEQYFGPGTRLTVT.